This T cell receptor beta chain is from a study of blood T cells in healthy people across ages. General study findings and limits: Naive T cell percentage showed a strong correlation with the diversity of TCR beta. Age advanced and TCR beta diversity per million T cells fell, roughly linearly.

With 3 bases removed from V and 8 bases from J, the gap between germline ends came to 10 bases. This CDR3 region has 12 residues. Germline V gene data show CDR1 as MNHEY and CDR2 as SVGAGI. This clonotype has a handful of counts. What it recognizes is unknown. A second about 7 to 11 cycle PCR used barcoded and J-beta primers. Paired-end reads containing CDR3 totaled no fewer than 3 million for each sample. TCRdb redid the calling of the 5' RACE reads with MiXCR, one entry per CDR3 protein. The sample carries approximately 790,000 distinct CDR3 sequences, less than 80% recorded once. The sequencing input was blood. This sequence joins TRBV6-5 and TRBJ1-2, with D perhaps TRBD1 (5 bases). The TCR comes from a man in his thirties or forties in good health. Written as DNA, the CDR3 is TGTGCCAGCAGTTATATGGGGGAGGGCTACACCTTC. Its translation is CASSYMGEGYTF.